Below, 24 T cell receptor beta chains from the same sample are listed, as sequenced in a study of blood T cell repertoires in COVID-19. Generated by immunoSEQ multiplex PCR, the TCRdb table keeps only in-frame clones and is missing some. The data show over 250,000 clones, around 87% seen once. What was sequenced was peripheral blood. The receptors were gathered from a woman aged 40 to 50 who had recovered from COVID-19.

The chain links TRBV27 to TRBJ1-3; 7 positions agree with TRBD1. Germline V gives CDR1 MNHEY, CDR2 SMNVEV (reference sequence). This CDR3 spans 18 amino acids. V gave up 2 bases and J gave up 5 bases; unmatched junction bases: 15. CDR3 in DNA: TGTGCCAGCAGTTTAAGGACCCCGGTCAGGGGGTATCGAAACACCATATATTTT. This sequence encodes CASSLRTPVRGYRNTIYF.

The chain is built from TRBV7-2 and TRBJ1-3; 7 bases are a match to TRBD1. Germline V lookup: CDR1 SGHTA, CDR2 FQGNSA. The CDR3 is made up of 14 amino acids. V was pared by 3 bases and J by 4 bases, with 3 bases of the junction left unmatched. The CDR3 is CASSFTGAGNTIYF. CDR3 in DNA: TGTGCCAGCAGCTTTACAGGGGCCGGAAACACCATATATTTT.

The DNA for the CDR3 is TGTGCCATCAGGGGCAGGGGGCCTGGAAACACCATATATTTT. It encodes CAIRGRGPGNTIYF. The rearrangement joins TRBV10-3 to TRBJ1-3, with TRBD1 identical over 8 bases. Trimming at V came to 6 bases and at J to 2 bases, leaving 3 bases not matched to a gene. The germline V gene encodes CDR1 ENHRY and CDR2 SYGVKD. There are 14 residues in the CDR3.

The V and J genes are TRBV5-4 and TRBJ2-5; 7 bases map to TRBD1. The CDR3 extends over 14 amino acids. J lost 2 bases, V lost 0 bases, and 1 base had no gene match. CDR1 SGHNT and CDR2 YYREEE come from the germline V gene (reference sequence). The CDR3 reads CASSLGRGQETQYF. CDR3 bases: TGTGCCAGCAGCTTGGGCAGGGGGCAAGAGACCCAGTACTTC.

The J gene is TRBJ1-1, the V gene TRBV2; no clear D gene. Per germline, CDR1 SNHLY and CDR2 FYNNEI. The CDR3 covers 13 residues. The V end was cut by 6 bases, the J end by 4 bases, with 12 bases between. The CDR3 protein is CASSVPPGTEAFF. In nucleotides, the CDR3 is TGTGCCAGCAGCGTTCCCCCGGGCACTGAAGCTTTCTTT.

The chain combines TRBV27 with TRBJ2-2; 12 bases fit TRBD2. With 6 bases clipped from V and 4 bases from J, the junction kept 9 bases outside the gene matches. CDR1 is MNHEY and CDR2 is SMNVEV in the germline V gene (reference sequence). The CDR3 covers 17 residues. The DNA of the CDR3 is TGTGCCAGCAGCCTGGGGCTAGCGGGGGGGTCCACCGGGGAGCTGTTTTTT. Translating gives CASSLGLAGGSTGELFF.

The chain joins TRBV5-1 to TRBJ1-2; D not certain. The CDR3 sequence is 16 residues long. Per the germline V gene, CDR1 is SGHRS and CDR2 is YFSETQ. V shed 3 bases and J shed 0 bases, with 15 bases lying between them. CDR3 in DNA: TGCGCCAGCAGCTACCTGGAGGCCGACCCTAACTATGGCTACACCTTC. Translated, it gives CASSYLEADPNYGYTF.

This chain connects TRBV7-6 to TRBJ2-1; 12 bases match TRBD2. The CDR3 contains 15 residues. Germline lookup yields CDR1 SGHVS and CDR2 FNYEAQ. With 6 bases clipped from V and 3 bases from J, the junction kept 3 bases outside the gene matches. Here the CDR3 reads CASSPTSGGYNEQFF. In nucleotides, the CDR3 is TGTGCCAGCAGTCCGACTAGCGGGGGCTACAATGAGCAGTTCTTC.

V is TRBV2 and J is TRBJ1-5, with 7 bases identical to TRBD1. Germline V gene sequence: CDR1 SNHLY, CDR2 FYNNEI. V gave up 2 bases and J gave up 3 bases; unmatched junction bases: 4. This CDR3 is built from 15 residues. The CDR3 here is CASSERQGYNQPQHF. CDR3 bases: TGTGCCAGCAGTGAACGACAGGGCTACAATCAGCCCCAGCATTTT.

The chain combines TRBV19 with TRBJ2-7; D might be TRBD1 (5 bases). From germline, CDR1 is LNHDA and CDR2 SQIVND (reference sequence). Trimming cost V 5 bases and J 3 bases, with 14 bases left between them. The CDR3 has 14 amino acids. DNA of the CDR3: TGTGCCAGTAGTCCTCCCTGGACACGCTACGAGCAGTACTTC. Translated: CASSPPWTRYEQYF.

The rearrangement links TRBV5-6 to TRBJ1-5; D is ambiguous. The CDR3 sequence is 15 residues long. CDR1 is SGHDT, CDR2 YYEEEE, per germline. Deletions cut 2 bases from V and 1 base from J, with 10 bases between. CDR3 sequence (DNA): TGTGCCAGCAGCTTAACTCCGGGAAGCAATCAGCCCCAGCATTTT. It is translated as CASSLTPGSNQPQHF.

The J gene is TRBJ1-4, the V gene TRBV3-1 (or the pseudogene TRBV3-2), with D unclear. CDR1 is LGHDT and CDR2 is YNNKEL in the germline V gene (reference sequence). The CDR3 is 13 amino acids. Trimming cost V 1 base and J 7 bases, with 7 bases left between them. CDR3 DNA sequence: TGTGCCAGCAGCCAAGTTCCGGGTGAAAAACTGTTTTTT. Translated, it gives CASSQVPGEKLFF.

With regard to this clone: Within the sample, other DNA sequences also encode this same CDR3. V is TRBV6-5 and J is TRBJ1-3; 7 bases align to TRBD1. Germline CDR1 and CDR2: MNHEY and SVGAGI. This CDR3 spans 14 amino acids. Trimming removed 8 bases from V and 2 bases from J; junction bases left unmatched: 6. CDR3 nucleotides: TGTGCCAGCTCGAGAACAGGGGCTGGAAACACCATATATTTT. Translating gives CASSRTGAGNTIYF.

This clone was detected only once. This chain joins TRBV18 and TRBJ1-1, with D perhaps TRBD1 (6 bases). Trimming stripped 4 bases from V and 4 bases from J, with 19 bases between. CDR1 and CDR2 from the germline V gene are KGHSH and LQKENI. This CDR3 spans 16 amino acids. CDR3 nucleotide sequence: TGTGCCAGCTCACAAAACTCAGGGGCCGTCTTCACTGAAGCTTTCTTT. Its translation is CASSQNSGAVFTEAFF.

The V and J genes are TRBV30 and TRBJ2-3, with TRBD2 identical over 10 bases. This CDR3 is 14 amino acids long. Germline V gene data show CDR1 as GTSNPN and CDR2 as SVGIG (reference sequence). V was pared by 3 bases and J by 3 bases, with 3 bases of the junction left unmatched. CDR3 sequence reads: CAWSAAGGTDTQYF. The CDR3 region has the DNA TGTGCCTGGAGCGCAGCGGGGGGGACAGATACGCAGTATTTT. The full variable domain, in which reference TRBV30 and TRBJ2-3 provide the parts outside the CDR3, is SQTIHQWPATLVQPVGSPLSLECTVEGTSNPNLYWYRQAAGRGLQLLFYSVGIGQISSEVPQNLSASRPQDRQFILSSKKLLLSDSGFYLCAWSAAGGTDTQYFGPGTRLTVL.

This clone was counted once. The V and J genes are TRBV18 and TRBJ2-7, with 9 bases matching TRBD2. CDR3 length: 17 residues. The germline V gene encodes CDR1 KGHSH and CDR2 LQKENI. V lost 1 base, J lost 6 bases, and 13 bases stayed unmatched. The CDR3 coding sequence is TGTGCCAGCTCACCACTGGGTAGCGGGGGTCCCGGCGGCGAGCAGTACTTC. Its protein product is CASSPLGSGGPGGEQYF.

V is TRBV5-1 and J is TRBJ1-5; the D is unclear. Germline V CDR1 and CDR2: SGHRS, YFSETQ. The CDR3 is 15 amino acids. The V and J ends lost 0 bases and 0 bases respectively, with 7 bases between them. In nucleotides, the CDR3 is TGCGCCAGCAGCTTGGATTATAATAGCAATCAGCCCCAGCATTTT. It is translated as CASSLDYNSNQPQHF.

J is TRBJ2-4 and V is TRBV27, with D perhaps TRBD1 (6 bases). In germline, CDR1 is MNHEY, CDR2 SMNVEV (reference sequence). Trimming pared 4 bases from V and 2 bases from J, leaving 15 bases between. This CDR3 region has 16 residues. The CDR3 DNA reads TGTGCCAGCAGTTCATTGGGTACAGGGACCAAAAACATTCAGTACTTC. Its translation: CASSSLGTGTKNIQYF.

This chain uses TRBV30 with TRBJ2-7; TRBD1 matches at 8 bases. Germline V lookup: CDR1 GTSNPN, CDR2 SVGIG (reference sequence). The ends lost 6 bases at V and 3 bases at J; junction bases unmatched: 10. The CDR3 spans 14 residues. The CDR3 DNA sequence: TGTGCCTGCCTCTCCCGGGACAGGAGCTACGAGCAGTACTTC. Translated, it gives CACLSRDRSYEQYF. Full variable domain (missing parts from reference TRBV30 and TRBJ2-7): SQTIHQWPATLVQPVGSPLSLECTVEGTSNPNLYWYRQAAGRGLQLLFYSVGIGQISSEVPQNLSASRPQDRQFILSSKKLLLSDSGFYLCACLSRDRSYEQYFGPGTRLTVT.

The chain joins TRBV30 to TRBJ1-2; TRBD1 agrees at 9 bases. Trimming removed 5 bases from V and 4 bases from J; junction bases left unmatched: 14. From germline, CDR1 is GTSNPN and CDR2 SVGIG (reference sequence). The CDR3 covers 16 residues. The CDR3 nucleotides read TGTGCCTGGGGACAACAGGGGGCCCCCGCGATCTATGGCTACACCTTC. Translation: CAWGQQGAPAIYGYTF.

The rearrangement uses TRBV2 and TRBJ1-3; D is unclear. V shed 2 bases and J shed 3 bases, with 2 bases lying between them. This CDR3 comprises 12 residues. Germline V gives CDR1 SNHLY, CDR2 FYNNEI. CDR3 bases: TGTGCCAGCAGTGAATATGGAAACACCATATATTTT. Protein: CASSEYGNTIYF.

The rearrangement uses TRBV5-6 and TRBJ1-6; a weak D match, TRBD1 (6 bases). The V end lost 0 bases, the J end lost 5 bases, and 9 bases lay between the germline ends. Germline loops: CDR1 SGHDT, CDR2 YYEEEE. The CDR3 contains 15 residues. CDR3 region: CASSLGAGDNSPLHF. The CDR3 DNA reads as TGTGCCAGCAGCTTGGGGGCAGGGGATAATTCACCCCTCCACTTT.

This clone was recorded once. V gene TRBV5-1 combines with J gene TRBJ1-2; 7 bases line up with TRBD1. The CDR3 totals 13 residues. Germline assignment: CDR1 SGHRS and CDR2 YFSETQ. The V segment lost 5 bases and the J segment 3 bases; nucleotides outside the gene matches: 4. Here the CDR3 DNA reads TGCGCCAGCAGGGAAGGGACAGACTATGGCTACACCTTC. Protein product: CASREGTDYGYTF.

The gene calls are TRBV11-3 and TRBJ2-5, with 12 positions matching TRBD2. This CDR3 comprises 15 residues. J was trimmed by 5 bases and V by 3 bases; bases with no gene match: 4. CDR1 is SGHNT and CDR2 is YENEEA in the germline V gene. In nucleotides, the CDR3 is TGTGCCAGCAGCTTGACTAGCGGGGGCAGGGAGACCCAGTACTTC. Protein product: CASSLTSGGRETQYF.